The entry below describes one TCR beta chain. This clone's antigen is unknown. No base-level quality is on record; no much larger clone is a single base apart. This sample stems from a study of T cell responses to AZD1222 COVID-19 vaccine (dated by TCRdb to the early 2020s). For context, the study as a whole: Because spike-specific TCR depth and breadth did not differ between the two schedules, AZD1222 recipients who got a second dose at roughly 4 weeks were pooled with those who got a second dose at roughly 12 weeks. TCR sequencing was performed for more than 230 trial participants, of whom roughly 200 were given two doses of AZD1222 and around 25 were given two doses of MenACWY control vaccine. Trial participants were enrolled by age into 18-55, 56-69 and 70-plus year subgroups, with roughly 160, 29 and 62 TCR-sequenced participants respectively.

Broad study findings and their caveats: Participants were mostly white British, with more females than males. The authors suggested clonal diversity may have been underestimated. Vaccine-associated CD4 TCRs spanned the whole spike protein, with dominant responses in regions 160-218 and 743-854. Because no samples from the day 14 peak response were available, repertoires could be characterized only after the peak T cell response. Epitopes outside the regions mutated in the B.1.351 and B.1.1.7 variants were reportedly recognized by nearly half of the unique spike-specific TCRs. After two AZD1222 doses, spike-specific TCR breadth and depth were significantly higher than at day 0 and than in MenACWY recipients. The 56-69-year group was small, and its depth increase did not reach significance, likely because of low power. Conclusions about previously exposed vaccinees were limited because only six AZD1222 recipients were SARS-CoV-2 seropositive at baseline.

The CDR3 regions of human TCRbeta chains were subjected to immunosequencing. As for the authors' bioinformatics: Repertoire TCRs were matched against a reference library of SARS-CoV-2-specific TCRs generated with the MIRA antigen-specificity platform. Breadth meant the fraction of unique TCRs that were SARS-CoV-2-associated, whereas depth meant the fraction of total T cells that were SARS-CoV-2-associated. Using the MIRA data, each spike-specific TCR was mapped to the spike region that the TCR reacts to and placed in a CD4 or CD8 class. Log10-transformed breadth and depth values were compared by one-way ANOVA with Sidak's multiple comparisons tests. Sourced from immuneACCESS, this table was stored by TCRdb with only in-frame sequences that have V and J called. A share of the clones is absent; for the studies checked, an unresolved V gene accounts for under half, and the remainder has no known explanation. V and J calls and clone size are given by that table; D and trimming were obtained from the DNA. The sample yields 100,000 to 150,000 clones; around 87% were counted once. The top ten clones comprise under 11% of the sample.

Looking up the germline V gene yields CDR1 SGDLS and CDR2 YYNGEE. CDR3 length: 14 amino acids, cysteine to phenylalanine. The only DNA kept is the CDR3, 42 bases in frame from the first base. V gives up 0 bases and J gives up 3 bases, and the segment between their germline ends measures 9 bases. Read against the paper, the sample's time point label means: baseline before first vaccination. Vaccinee samples were obtained from the UK trials COV001 and COV002, which included a single-blind randomized controlled phase 2/3 trial of AZD1222 (ChAdOx1 nCoV-19) in healthy adults. For TCRbeta chain sequencing, PBMC samples were collected from trial participants at day 0 and at day 28 after the second dose.

The origin of this receptor is an adult in good health. Sequences were derived from peripheral blood, sampled on day 0 of AZD1222 vaccination. The rearranged chain carries TRBV9 and TRBJ1-1, with the D gene not clear enough to name. The nucleotide sequence is given as TGTGCCAGCAGCGTAGCGGGAAGGGACACTGAAGCTTTCTTT. The encoded protein is CASSVAGRDTEAFF.